The clone carrying this T cell receptor beta chain was observed at least ten times. What it recognizes is unknown. Naive CD4+ cells had CD25+ Tregs removed. Study results and limitations: The TCR gene usage of tumor memory CD4+ T cells clustered together with blood and lymph node memory CD4+ cells and with lymph node naive CD4+ cells.

This CDR3 is built from 14 residues. V lost 2 bases, J lost 7 bases, and 13 bases lay in between. CDR1 and CDR2 from the germline V gene are SGHKS and YYEKEE (reference sequence). After constant-region reverse-primer amplification, full-length variable regions underwent semi-nested PCR with Nested Universal Primer A. Each CDR3 protein is one row after TCRdb ran MiXCR on the 5' RACE reads. The table shows about 10,000 distinct CDR3 sequences, with about a quarter occurring only once. Sequenced sample: naive CD4+ T cells sorted from a lymph node. The subset is: naive CD4+ T cells, CD4+CD45RA+CD25-. The clonotype originates from a female donor with breast cancer. The V and J genes are TRBV5-5 and TRBJ2-1, with D possibly matching TRBD2 (6 bases). The CDR3 protein is CASSFPTGANEQFF. The CDR3 nucleotides read TGTGCCAGCAGCTTCCCGACGGGAGCAAATGAGCAGTTCTTC.